This TCR beta chain was recovered during a study of blood T cell repertoires in COVID-19. TCRdb's table, derived via immunoSEQ multiplex PCR, lists solely in-frame clones and lacks some. This table holds 60,000 to 85,000 clones, roughly four fifths found once. The CDR3 covers 18 residues. Germline assignment: CDR1 LGHDT and CDR2 YNNKEL (reference sequence). V lost 1 base to trimming and J lost 0 bases; unmatched junction nucleotides: 6. This sequence joins TRBV3-1 (or the pseudogene TRBV3-2) and TRBJ2-6; 7 bases fit TRBD1. The sequence was obtained from a man between 65 and 85 years old with acute or convalescent COVID-19. The sequencing sample was made of peripheral blood. The CDR3 protein is CASSQGGTAFSGANVLTF. The CDR3 DNA follows: TGTGCCAGCAGCCAAGGAGGGACAGCATTCTCTGGGGCCAACGTCCTGACTTTC.